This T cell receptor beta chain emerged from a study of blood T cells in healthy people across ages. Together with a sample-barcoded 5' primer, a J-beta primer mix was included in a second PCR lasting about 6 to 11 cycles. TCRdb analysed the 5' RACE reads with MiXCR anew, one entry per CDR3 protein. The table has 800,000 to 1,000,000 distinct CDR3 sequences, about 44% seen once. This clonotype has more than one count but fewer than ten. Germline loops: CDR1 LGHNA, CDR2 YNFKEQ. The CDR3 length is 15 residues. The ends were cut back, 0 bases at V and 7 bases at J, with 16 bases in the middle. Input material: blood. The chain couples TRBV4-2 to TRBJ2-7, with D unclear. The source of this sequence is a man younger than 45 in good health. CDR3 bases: TGTGCCAGCAGCCAAGATAAGGCTAGGGTTGGGGAGCAGTACTTC. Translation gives CASSQDKARVGEQYF.